A single sample is the source of the 17 T cell receptor beta chains below, sequenced in a study of blood T cell repertoires in COVID-19. Here immunoSEQ multiplex PCR was the method, and the copy in TCRdb shows in-frame clones only, minus some. The sample comprises 250,000 to 300,000 clones, around nine tenths of which are singletons, and about 10% rests with the top ten. The sequenced material came from peripheral blood. Receptor source: a woman aged 70 to 79 with COVID-19, enrolled during active disease.

The gene calls are TRBV10-3 and TRBJ2-2; D unclear. CDR3 length: 14 residues. Per germline, CDR1 ENHRY and CDR2 SYGVKD. The ends were cut back, 3 bases at V and 3 bases at J, with 8 bases in the middle. The CDR3 nucleotides read TGTGCCATCAGTGATGGTCAGGACACCGGGGAGCTGTTTTTT. It encodes CAISDGQDTGELFF.

J is TRBJ2-1 and V is TRBV28; a possible D gene is TRBD1 (5 bases). CDR3 length equals 15 residues. Germline CDR1 MDHEN, CDR2 SYDVKM. Deletions cut 1 base from V and 5 bases from J, with 12 bases between. The CDR3: CASSLSGALNNEQFF. The CDR3, as DNA: TGTGCCAGCAGTTTATCTGGGGCCCTTAACAATGAGCAGTTCTTC.

V gene TRBV7-9 combines with J gene TRBJ2-3; 8 bases match TRBD2. Per germline, CDR1 SEHNR and CDR2 FQNEAQ (reference sequence). V lost 7 bases, J lost 2 bases, and 20 bases stayed unmatched. The CDR3 is 19 amino acids. The CDR3 DNA reads TGTGCCAGCAACGCCCCGGCGGGGGGAACTACCGACCCCACAGATACGCAGTATTTT. It codes for CASNAPAGGTTDPTDTQYF.

With respect to this clone: At one boundary the junction diverges from the germline segment, which might be a read error. V is TRBV7-7 and J is TRBJ2-7; 10 positions agree with TRBD2. Germline V CDR1 and CDR2: SSHAT, FNYEAQ (reference sequence). The CDR3 length is 14 residues. The CDR3, as DNA: TGTGCTAGCAGCCAGGGACTAGCGTCGGGGGAGCAGTACTTC. This encodes CASSQGLASGEQYF.

The gene calls are TRBV7-9 and TRBJ1-4; the D is unclear. The germline V gene has CDR1 SEHNR and CDR2 FQNEAQ (reference sequence). V lost 4 bases to trimming and J lost 7 bases, with 10 bases between them. This CDR3 contains 13 residues. The CDR3 DNA reads TGTGCCAGCAGCTCGGGCGGAGGTGAAAAACTGTTTTTT. Translated, it gives CASSSGGGEKLFF.

The J gene is TRBJ1-6, the V gene TRBV7-2; D is perhaps TRBD1 (6 bases). CDR3 size: 14 residues. Germline V gives CDR1 SGHTA, CDR2 FQGNSA. V shed 4 bases and J shed 7 bases, with 11 bases lying between them. The CDR3 bases are TGTGCCAGCAGCTACCGGACAGTAAATTCACCCCTCCACTTT. It is translated as CASSYRTVNSPLHF.

The DNA for the CDR3 is TGTGCCAGCAGTTTTATGACAGGGGCTGAAGCTTTCTTT. It specifies CASSFMTGAEAFF. V usage is TRBV12-3 or TRBV12-4 and J usage is TRBJ1-1; TRBD1 aligns across 8 bases. V trimming: 3 bases; J trimming: 6 bases; junction bases outside the gene matches: 3. The CDR3 has 13 residues.

This clone showed up just once. This chain uses TRBV18 with TRBJ1-5; the D is unclear. V was clipped by 3 bases and J by 7 bases, with 16 bases between them. Germline CDR1 is KGHSH and CDR2 is LQKENI. The CDR3 runs 15 residues. In DNA, the CDR3 is TGTGCCAGCTCACCTAGTAGTCCGGGGATCCAGCCCCAGCATTTT. Its protein is CASSPSSPGIQPQHF.

This chain uses TRBV18 with TRBJ1-4; possibly TRBD1 for D (6 bases). Germline lookup yields CDR1 KGHSH and CDR2 LQKENI. V dropped 3 bases and J dropped 5 bases, with 13 bases sitting between them. The CDR3 contains 15 residues. The CDR3: CASSPFGTLNEKLFF. CDR3 in DNA: TGTGCCAGCTCACCCTTCGGGACACTAAATGAAAAACTGTTTTTT.

This chain links TRBV11-2 with TRBJ2-2, with 8 bases aligning to TRBD1. The CDR3 totals 16 residues. Germline CDR1 is SGHAT and CDR2 is FQNNGV. Unmatched junction bases numbered 3, after V lost 1 base and J lost 2 bases. The CDR3 nucleotides are TGTGCCAGCAGCTTAGGGACAGGGCCCAACACCGGGGAGCTGTTTTTT. It codes for CASSLGTGPNTGELFF.

J is TRBJ2-7 and V is TRBV29-1; D is perhaps TRBD1 (5 bases). The CDR3 extends over 14 amino acids. Germline-derived CDR1 and CDR2 are SQVTM and ANQGSEA. Trimming cost V 4 bases and J 4 bases, with 17 bases left between them. The CDR3 coding sequence is TGCAGCGTTGGTGGGGCACGATGGGCTTACGAGCAGTACTTC. Amino acids: CSVGGARWAYEQYF.

This clone was seen once. This chain joins TRBV28 and TRBJ2-7, with D possibly matching TRBD2 (6 bases). The CDR3 runs to 15 residues. CDR1 and CDR2 from the germline V gene are MDHEN and SYDVKM. Trimming left V 5 bases short and J 3 bases short, with 17 bases between. In DNA form, the CDR3 reads TGTGCCAGCAGTCCCCGGCGGCTAGCGTTCTACGAGCAGTACTTC. Its translation is CASSPRRLAFYEQYF.

The J gene is TRBJ2-7, the V gene TRBV7-2; 8 positions match TRBD2. V lost 9 bases, J lost 4 bases, and 8 bases stayed unmatched. The germline V gene encodes CDR1 SGHTA and CDR2 FQGNSA. This CDR3 is built from 13 residues. The CDR3: CASGGLDRYEQYF. The CDR3 DNA is TGTGCCAGTGGGGGACTAGATCGTTACGAGCAGTACTTC.

This rearrangement joins TRBV29-1 to TRBJ2-7; TRBD2 agrees at 8 bases. The CDR3 is 12 residues long. Per the germline V gene, CDR1 is SQVTM and CDR2 is ANQGSEA. V was clipped by 4 bases and J by 3 bases; unmatched bases: 2. CDR3 DNA sequence: TGCAGCGTTGTAACTAGCGGCTACGAGCAGTACTTC. Encoded protein: CSVVTSGYEQYF.

The chain joins TRBV7-2 to TRBJ2-6; D might be TRBD1 (7 bases). The CDR3 consists of 17 residues. Germline V lookup: CDR1 SGHTA, CDR2 FQGNSA. Trimming left V 5 bases short and J 0 bases short, with 14 bases between. The CDR3 spells CASSPVRGASGANVLTF. In DNA, the CDR3 is TGTGCCAGCAGCCCCGTCAGGGGGGCCTCTGGGGCCAACGTCCTGACTTTC.

The chain employs TRBV7-9 and TRBJ1-4; D might be TRBD1 (6 bases). Per germline, CDR1 SEHNR and CDR2 FQNEAQ (reference sequence). V was clipped by 3 bases and J by 4 bases, with 9 bases between them. The CDR3 has 14 amino acids. The CDR3 region is CASSFGQNNEKLFF. CDR3 sequence (DNA): TGTGCCAGCAGCTTTGGACAGAATAATGAAAAACTGTTTTTT.

V gene TRBV12-5 combines with J gene TRBJ2-2; possible D gene TRBD2, 6 bases. CDR3 length: 16 amino acids. CDR1 is LGHNT and CDR2 is FRNRAP in the germline V gene. V lost 0 bases, J lost 4 bases, and 12 bases lay in between. CDR3 nucleotides: TGTGCTAGTGGTTTGGTAACAACAGCGGGCACCGGGGAGCTGTTTTTT. Translating gives CASGLVTTAGTGELFF.